What follows are 26 T cell receptor beta chains derived from one specimen sequenced in a study of T cells after yellow fever vaccination. In TCRdb, the 5' RACE reads were re-called with MiXCR into one record per CDR3 protein. The data contain a few hundred thousand distinct CDR3 sequences, about 3.5% of them singletons. The material sequenced was PBMCs, taken on the day of the yellow fever booster vaccination. These receptors were taken from a man aged 18-30 years who received the YFV17D yellow fever vaccine.

This clonotype was observed many times. This chain connects TRBV19 to TRBJ2-3, with D maybe TRBD1 (6 bases). The CDR3 is 14 residues long. V was pared by 9 bases and J by 2 bases, with 15 bases between. CDR1 is LNHDA and CDR2 is SQIVND in the germline V gene (reference sequence). CDR3 region: CASRQEHATDTQYF. The CDR3 DNA reads as TGTGCCAGCCGACAGGAGCACGCCACAGATACGCAGTATTTT.

The chain links TRBV3-1 to TRBJ2-7; 8 positions agree with TRBD1. The CDR3 is 15 residues long. Trimming at V came to 4 bases and at J to 4 bases, leaving 9 bases not matched to a gene. CDR1 and CDR2 (germline): LGHDT, YNNKEL (reference sequence). Written as DNA, the CDR3 is TGTGCCAGCAGCCCCCGGCAGGGGGCTGAGTACGAGCAGTACGTC. Encoded protein: CASSPRQGAEYEQYV.

This clonotype was picked up a small number of times. This chain connects TRBV5-1 to TRBJ2-5; D perhaps matches TRBD2 (5 bases). V was cut by 4 bases and J by 0 bases, with 16 bases left in between. The CDR3 is 16 amino acids. Germline CDR1 SGHRS, CDR2 YFSETQ. The CDR3 sequence is CASSPLGARYQETQYF. The CDR3 DNA reads as TGCGCCAGCAGCCCCTTGGGAGCCAGGTACCAAGAGACCCAGTACTTC. Using reference TRBV5-1 and TRBJ2-5 for the parts outside the CDR3, the full variable domain is KAGVTQTPRYLIKTRGQQVTLSCSPISGHRSVSWYQQTPGQGLQFLFEYFSETQRNKGNFPGRFSGRQFSNSRSEMNVSTLELGDSALYLCASSPLGARYQETQYFGPGTRLLVL.

This clonotype was picked up many times. The chain employs TRBV4-1 and TRBJ1-5; 7 nucleotides match TRBD1. Germline CDR1 is MGHRA and CDR2 is YSYEKL. The V gene end was trimmed by 4 bases and the J gene end by 0 bases; junction bases not matched to a gene: 9. CDR3 size: 17 residues. The CDR3 sequence: CASSLLYRGGSNQPQHF. The DNA for the CDR3 is TGCGCCAGCAGCCTCTTGTACAGGGGAGGTAGCAATCAGCCCCAGCATTTT.

In its sample, this clonotype was seen many times. The gene calls are TRBV6-2 or TRBV6-3 and TRBJ2-3; D possibly matches TRBD1 or TRBD2 (6 bases each). The CDR3 runs 17 residues. V lost 0 bases and J lost 2, with 15 bases in between. Germline V CDR1 and CDR2: MNHEY, SVGEGT. The CDR3 reads CASSYSRGGPNTDTQYF. DNA of the CDR3: TGTGCCAGCAGTTACTCGAGAGGGGGGCCGAACACAGATACGCAGTATTTT.

This clonotype was seen more than once but under ten times. The V and J genes are TRBV6-5 and TRBJ1-1; D is undetermined. Between the trimmed V and J ends, which lost 5 bases and 2 bases, there was a span of 18 bases. Germline V gene data show CDR1 as MNHEY and CDR2 as SVGAGI. CDR3 length: 16 residues. CDR3 amino acids: CASSPLPPIVNTEAFF. The DNA of the CDR3 is TGTGCCAGCAGTCCCCTCCCTCCGATAGTAAACACTGAAGCTTTCTTT.

This clonotype was seen a handful of times. This chain uses TRBV28 with TRBJ2-3; D unresolved. V was shortened by 7 bases and J by 0 bases, with 17 bases between the two germline ends. Per germline, CDR1 MDHEN and CDR2 SYDVKM. CDR3 length: 16 residues. CDR3 loop: CASKVFGRGSTDTQYF. As DNA, the CDR3 is TGTGCCAGCAAAGTATTCGGCCGAGGTAGCACAGATACGCAGTATTTT.

CDR3: CASGSGTGGSIQYF. The CDR3 bases are TGTGCCAGCGGATCCGGGACAGGGGGATCCATTCAGTACTTC. The V call is TRBV11-1, the J call TRBJ2-4, with TRBD1 identical over 11 bases. After removal of 8 bases from V and 9 bases from J, the junction contained 9 bases not matched to a gene. Germline V gene data show CDR1 as SGHAT and CDR2 as FQDESV (reference sequence). The CDR3 is 14 residues long.

The rearrangement joins TRBV7-6 to TRBJ1-1; D gene ambiguous. Germline V gene sequence: CDR1 SGHVS, CDR2 FNYEAQ. There are 13 residues in the CDR3. The V end was cut by 3 bases, the J end by 1 base, with 6 bases between. This CDR3 is CASSFHQNTEAFF. The CDR3 region has the DNA TGTGCCAGCAGCTTTCACCAGAACACTGAAGCTTTCTTT.

This rearrangement joins TRBV18 to TRBJ1-2; 8 bases agree with TRBD1. CDR3 length: 14 residues. Germline CDR1 and CDR2: KGHSH and LQKENI. Trimming at V came to 6 bases and at J to 4 bases, leaving 7 bases not matched to a gene. The CDR3 DNA reads TGTGCCAGCTCGCCATTCGACAGGGGCTATGGCTACACCTTC. Its translation is CASSPFDRGYGYTF.

This clonotype showed up just a few times. The chain uses TRBV23-1 and TRBJ1-1; TRBD1 agrees at 9 bases. TRBV23-1 is noted as an ORF with a role that remains uncertain. The CDR3 spans 18 residues. V dropped 2 bases and J dropped 4; count of bases not matched to a gene: 14. The CDR3, as DNA: TGCGCCAGCAGTCAAATAACTCCCCCGGGACAGGGTTGCACTGAAGCTTTCTTT. Translation: CASSQITPPGQGCTEAFF.

This clonotype was picked up a small number of times. This chain joins TRBV20-1 and TRBJ2-7; TRBD1 or TRBD2 may be the D gene (6 bases each). The V end was cut by 5 bases, the J end by 3 bases, with 14 bases between. The CDR3 sequence is 13 residues long. Per the germline V gene, CDR1 is DFQATT and CDR2 is SNEGSKA (reference sequence). This CDR3 reads CSAGGRVFYEQYV. DNA of the CDR3: TGCAGTGCTGGGGGGCGCGTTTTCTACGAGCAGTACGTC.

This clonotype came up many times. The V call is TRBV20-1, the J call TRBJ2-7; 7 positions agree with TRBD1. The germline CDR1 and CDR2 sequences are DFQATT and SNEGSKA (reference sequence). With 3 bases clipped from V and 1 base from J, the junction kept 6 bases outside the gene matches. This CDR3 region has 14 residues. This CDR3 reads CSASWTGESYEQYF. Here the CDR3 DNA reads TGCAGTGCTAGCTGGACAGGTGAATCCTACGAGCAGTACTTC.

There are a few counts of this clonotype. V is TRBV7-2 and J is TRBJ1-5, with unresolved D. In germline, CDR1 is SGHTA, CDR2 FQGNSA. The CDR3 sequence is 16 residues long. V was clipped by 1 base and J by 0 bases, with 10 bases between them. CDR3 residues: CASSLEVSNSNQPQHF. Written as DNA, the CDR3 is TGTGCCAGCAGCTTAGAGGTCAGTAATAGCAATCAGCCCCAGCATTTT.

This clonotype was counted ten times or more. The genes are TRBV7-2 and TRBJ1-2; the D is unclear. With 1 base removed from V and 6 bases from J, the gap between germline ends came to 9 bases. Germline loops: CDR1 SGHTA, CDR2 FQGNSA. The CDR3 runs 13 residues. The CDR3 here is CASSLDRRNGYTF. The DNA for the CDR3 is TGTGCCAGCAGCTTAGATAGGAGAAATGGCTACACCTTC.

This clonotype occurred a few times. V gene TRBV20-1 combines with J gene TRBJ1-1; 7 nucleotides line up with TRBD1. The CDR3 sequence is 13 residues long. Germline V gene data show CDR1 as DFQATT and CDR2 as SNEGSKA (reference sequence). J was trimmed by 6 bases and V by 5 bases; bases with no gene match: 9. CDR3 sequence: CSAPTGRGAEAFF. The CDR3 DNA reads TGCAGTGCTCCGACAGGGAGGGGGGCTGAAGCTTTCTTT.

The chain uses TRBV30 and TRBJ2-1; 8 bases fit TRBD2. This CDR3 is built from 12 residues. Germline-derived CDR1 and CDR2 are GTSNPN and SVGIG (reference sequence). Losses at the gene ends were 2 bases for V and 15 bases for J; bases not matched to a gene: 9. CDR3 region: CAWSPPGLALFF. The CDR3 DNA reads as TGTGCCTGGAGTCCCCCCGGACTAGCCCTGTTCTTC.

Many counts were recorded for this clonotype. The chain couples TRBV5-1 to TRBJ1-1, with a weak D call TRBD1 (6 bases). The germline gives CDR1 SGHRS, CDR2 YFSETQ. The CDR3 runs 17 residues. Trimming stripped 0 bases from V and 4 bases from J, with 19 bases between. The CDR3 bases are TGCGCCAGCAGCTTGGACCCCTTGGGGGGCCTAAGCACTGAAGCTTTCTTT. Its translation: CASSLDPLGGLSTEAFF.

This clonotype has at least ten counts. The chain recombines TRBV7-2 with TRBJ2-3; D is unclear. With 6 bases removed from V and 5 bases from J, the gap between germline ends came to 27 bases. There are 18 residues in the CDR3. Germline V gives CDR1 SGHTA, CDR2 FQGNSA. CDR3 in DNA: TGTGCCAGCAGTTCTCAAAGAATTAACCCACCCTACAAAGATACGCAGTATTTT. Amino acid sequence: CASSSQRINPPYKDTQYF. The variable domain in full, completed from reference TRBV7-2 and TRBJ2-3, reads GAGVSQSPSNKVTEKGKDVELRCDPISGHTALYWYRQSLGQGLEFLIYFQGNSAPDKSGLPSDRFSAERTGGSVSTLTIQRTQQEDSAVYLCASSSQRINPPYKDTQYFGPGTRLTVL.

V usage is TRBV5-1 and J usage is TRBJ1-1; possible D gene TRBD1, 6 bases. Per germline, CDR1 SGHRS and CDR2 YFSETQ. Trimming pared 1 base from V and 8 bases from J, leaving 15 bases between. The CDR3 consists of 14 residues. DNA for the CDR3: TGCGCCAGCAGCTTGCGGGGGGCCCATGAGGAAGCTTTCTTT. Translating gives CASSLRGAHEEAFF.

This clonotype was detected ten times or more. The chain couples TRBV6-2 or TRBV6-3 to TRBJ1-2, with D possibly matching TRBD1 (5 bases). CDR1 is MNHEY and CDR2 is SVGEGT in the germline V gene. V lost 6 bases and J lost 2, with 10 bases in between. This CDR3 spans 13 amino acids. This chain's CDR3 is CASRRDLNYGYTF. For the CDR3, the DNA is TGTGCCAGCAGGAGGGACCTAAACTATGGCTACACCTTC.

This chain uses TRBV5-1 with TRBJ1-2; D unresolved. Germline V lookup: CDR1 SGHRS, CDR2 YFSETQ. The CDR3 totals 14 residues. The V end was cut by 0 bases, the J end by 4 bases, with 10 bases between. CDR3 residues: CASSLDTAGYGYTF. In DNA form, the CDR3 reads TGCGCCAGCAGCTTGGACACGGCGGGCTATGGCTACACCTTC.

The DNA for the CDR3 is TGTGCCAGCAGCCCCGGCAGGGAGGTAAACTATGGCTACACCTTC. It is translated as CASSPGREVNYGYTF. This chain joins TRBV3-1 and TRBJ1-2; maybe TRBD1 (5 bases). V was pared by 4 bases and J by 2 bases, with 14 bases between. The germline V gene encodes CDR1 LGHDT and CDR2 YNNKEL (reference sequence). The CDR3 runs 15 residues.

Many counts were recorded for this clonotype. CDR3 nucleotides: TGCGCCAGCAGTGATTCGGGACCACCTCGCACAGATACGCAGTATTTT. It yields the protein CASSDSGPPRTDTQYF. V and J are TRBV10-2 and TRBJ2-3; D might be TRBD1 or TRBD2, each matching 5 bases. The CDR3 has 16 residues. Trimming took off 3 bases at V and 1 base at J, with 14 bases between the two ends. Germline lookup yields CDR1 WSHSY and CDR2 SAAADI.

This chain links TRBV7-2 with TRBJ1-2; TRBD1 is a possible D gene (5 bases). This CDR3 has 18 amino acids. V lost 4 bases and J 7 bases, leaving 28 bases between the germline ends. Looked up from germline, CDR1 is SGHTA and CDR2 is FQGNSA. The CDR3 reads CASSSPLHYPGRRIGYTF. CDR3 nucleotide sequence: TGTGCCAGCAGCTCCCCGCTCCACTATCCGGGACGGCGGATTGGCTACACCTTC.

This clonotype appeared many times. V and J are TRBV14 and TRBJ2-2; TRBD1 matches at 8 bases. This CDR3 is 15 amino acids long. CDR1 is SGHDN, CDR2 FVKESK, per germline. Trimming at V came to 4 bases and at J to 5 bases, leaving 6 bases not matched to a gene. Here the CDR3 DNA reads TGTGCCAGCAGCCGGGGGACAGGACGGACCGGGGAGCTGTTTTTT. This sequence encodes CASSRGTGRTGELFF.